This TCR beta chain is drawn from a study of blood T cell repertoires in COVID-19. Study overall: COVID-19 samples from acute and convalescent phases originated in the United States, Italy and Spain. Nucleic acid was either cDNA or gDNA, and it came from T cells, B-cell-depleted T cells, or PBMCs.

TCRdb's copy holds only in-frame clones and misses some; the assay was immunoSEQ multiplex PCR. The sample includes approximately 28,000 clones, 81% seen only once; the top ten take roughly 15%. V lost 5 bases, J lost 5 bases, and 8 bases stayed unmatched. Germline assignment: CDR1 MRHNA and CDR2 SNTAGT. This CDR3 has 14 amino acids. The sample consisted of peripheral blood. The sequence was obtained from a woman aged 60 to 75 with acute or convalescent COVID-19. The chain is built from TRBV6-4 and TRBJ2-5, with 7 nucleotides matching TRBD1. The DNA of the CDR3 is TGTGCCAGCAGTAGAGACAGGGAAAGCGAGACCCAGTACTTC. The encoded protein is CASSRDRESETQYF.